This section outlines one T cell receptor beta chain sequence together with its context. Produced via immunoSEQ multiplex PCR; TCRdb's table is partial and in-frame only. Among 55,000 to 85,000 clones listed, roughly 84% were seen once. This entry is derived from a study of T cell responses to AZD1222 COVID-19 vaccine. CDR1 MNHNS and CDR2 SASEGT come from the germline V gene. The CDR3 is 14 amino acids. The germline V and J ends were trimmed by 3 bases and 7 bases, with 13 bases remaining between them. The chain combines TRBV6-1 with TRBJ1-5, with D possibly being TRBD1 (6 bases). This specimen consisted of peripheral blood, obtained on day 0 of AZD1222 vaccination. The source is an adult in good health. CDR3 amino acids: CASSEVDRKQPQHF. DNA for the CDR3: TGTGCCAGCAGTGAGGTGGACAGAAAGCAGCCCCAGCATTTT.